These 21 T cell receptor beta chains were all obtained from the same sample, sequenced in a study of CD8 T cells in ankylosing spondylitis. TCRdb ran MiXCR on the 5' RACE reads and lists one entry per CDR3 protein. The sample lists 300,000 to 350,000 distinct CDR3 sequences; 20% to 25% were seen once. The material sequenced was blood, either unsorted or a sorted T cell fraction (not recorded which). The receptors originated from a female donor with ankylosing spondylitis or in good health (not recorded which).

The rearrangement links TRBV7-2 to TRBJ2-3; D not resolved. Trimming removed 5 bases from V and 0 bases from J, with 15 bases in between. The CDR3 runs to 16 residues. CDR1 SGHTA and CDR2 FQGNSA come from the germline V gene. As DNA, the CDR3 is TGTGCCAGCAGCCCACGCAGACCTAAAAGCACAGATACGCAGTATTTT. It yields the protein CASSPRRPKSTDTQYF. The full variable domain, completed using reference TRBV7-2 and TRBJ2-3, is GAGVSQSPSNKVTEKGKDVELRCDPISGHTALYWYRQSLGQGLEFLIYFQGNSAPDKSGLPSDRFSAERTGGSVSTLTIQRTQQEDSAVYLCASSPRRPKSTDTQYFGPGTRLTVL.

This clonotype was seen a single time. The chain links TRBV4-1 to TRBJ2-4; a weak D match, TRBD1 (6 bases). Germline lookup yields CDR1 MGHRA and CDR2 YSYEKL. Trimming removed 5 bases at V and 2 bases at J, with 10 bases between. The CDR3 has 14 amino acids. The CDR3 nucleotides are TGCGCCAGCAGCAGCAGGGGTACCAAAAACATTCAGTACTTC. The encoded protein is CASSSRGTKNIQYF.

This clonotype showed up just a few times. This chain links TRBV7-6 with TRBJ2-5, with D unresolved. The V gene's germline CDR1 is SGHVS and CDR2 FNYEAQ. CDR3 length: 15 amino acids. V gave up 2 bases and J gave up 0 bases, with 10 bases separating them. The CDR3 bases are TGTGCCAGCAGCTTAAGCCAGCCGTACCAAGAGACCCAGTACTTC. Residues: CASSLSQPYQETQYF. Filled out from reference TRBV7-6 and TRBJ2-5, the complete variable domain reads GAGVSQSPRYKVTKRGQDVALRCDPISGHVSLYWYRQALGQGPEFLTYFNYEAQQDKSGLPNDRFSAERPEGSISTLTIQRTEQRDSAMYRCASSLSQPYQETQYFGPGTRLLVL.

This clonotype was seen ten or more times. V gene TRBV7-9 combines with J gene TRBJ2-1; 14 nucleotides agree with TRBD2. V lost 5 bases to trimming and J lost 7 bases; unmatched junction nucleotides: 7. Germline CDR1 and CDR2: SEHNR and FQNEAQ (reference sequence). The CDR3 has 16 amino acids. CDR3: CASSDRLAGGPNEQFF. The CDR3 bases are TGTGCCAGCAGCGATCGACTAGCGGGAGGGCCAAATGAGCAGTTCTTC.

This chain links TRBV30 with TRBJ1-1; D call uncertain. Per germline, CDR1 GTSNPN and CDR2 SVGIG (reference sequence). V was clipped by 8 bases and J by 0 bases, with 10 bases between them. The CDR3 totals 12 residues. The CDR3 reads CAAGRMNTEAFF. The CDR3 bases are TGTGCCGCGGGGAGAATGAACACTGAAGCTTTCTTT.

In its sample, this clonotype was seen a few times. The rearrangement uses TRBV4-2 and TRBJ1-2; 8 bases align to TRBD1. The CDR3 loop spans 15 amino acids. J gave up 5 bases and V 1 base, and 6 bases lay outside the gene matches. Germline V lookup: CDR1 LGHNA, CDR2 YNFKEQ. CDR3 coding DNA: TGTGCCAGCAGCCAAGCGACAGGGGCCTCTTATGGCTACACCTTC. As protein: CASSQATGASYGYTF.

This clonotype was counted a few times. The chain combines TRBV2 with TRBJ2-4; no definite D call. In germline, CDR1 is SNHLY, CDR2 FYNNEI. V was clipped by 5 bases and J by 3 bases, with 8 bases between them. The length of the CDR3 is 13 residues. The CDR3 is CASSPLVKNIQYF. The CDR3 DNA reads as TGTGCCAGCAGTCCCTTAGTCAAAAACATTCAGTACTTC.

This clonotype was detected a few times. This sequence joins TRBV28 and TRBJ2-7, with D tentatively TRBD1 or TRBD2 (5 bases each). The CDR3 consists of 17 residues. Looked up from germline, CDR1 is MDHEN and CDR2 is SYDVKM. V was pared by 5 bases and J by 2 bases, with 22 bases between. CDR3 loop: CASSPRATGRTPYEQYF. CDR3 in DNA: TGTGCCAGCAGTCCCAGGGCGACGGGACGAACTCCCTACGAGCAGTACTTC.

The chain is built from TRBV10-3 and TRBJ2-3; the D call may be TRBD1 or TRBD2 (5 bases each). V lost 0 bases and J lost 0, with 7 bases in between. The CDR3 length is 15 residues. Germline V CDR1 and CDR2: ENHRY, SYGVKD. The CDR3 sequence: CAISESRGSTDTQYF. In DNA form, the CDR3 reads TGTGCCATCAGTGAGTCGAGGGGAAGCACAGATACGCAGTATTTT.

Written as DNA, the CDR3 is TGTGCCACCAGTGAGGGCGAGAGTTCCTACAATGAGCAGTTCTTC. Amino acids: CATSEGESSYNEQFF. The V gene is TRBV24-1, the J gene TRBJ2-1, with D unclear. Germline-derived CDR1 and CDR2 are KGHDR and SFDVKD. This CDR3 is built from 15 residues. Trimming took off 4 bases at V and 1 base at J, with 10 bases between the two ends.

The sample holds many counts of this clonotype. V gene TRBV6-1 combines with J gene TRBJ1-2; the D gene is possibly TRBD1 (6 bases). Deletions cut 6 bases from V and 5 bases from J, with 13 bases between. Germline loops: CDR1 MNHNS, CDR2 SASEGT. The CDR3 is 13 residues long. CDR3 in amino acids: CASSQRTVYGYTF. Written as DNA, the CDR3 is TGTGCCAGCAGCCAGAGGACAGTGTATGGCTACACCTTC.

This clonotype was picked up a small number of times. The J gene is TRBJ1-1, the V gene TRBV28; maybe TRBD1 (5 bases). Looked up from germline, CDR1 is MDHEN and CDR2 is SYDVKM. With 6 bases removed from V and 0 bases from J, the gap between germline ends came to 14 bases. This CDR3 has 15 residues. The CDR3 here is CASRETEGMNTEAFF. In DNA form, the CDR3 reads TGTGCCAGCAGGGAGACAGAAGGCATGAACACTGAAGCTTTCTTT.

The chain carries TRBV19 and TRBJ2-5; 8 bases agree with TRBD1. CDR1 and CDR2 (germline): LNHDA, SQIVND (reference sequence). V shed 5 bases and J 7 bases; nucleotides not matched to a gene: 12. The CDR3 consists of 15 residues. Here the CDR3 DNA reads TGTGCCAGTAGTTCCCGACAGGGGAAAGGTGCGACCCAGTACTTC. This codes for CASSSRQGKGATQYF.

V is TRBV12-3 or TRBV12-4 and J is TRBJ2-7; D gene unclear. The ends were cut back, 7 bases at V and 7 bases at J, with 17 bases in the middle. CDR3 length equals 13 residues. The DNA for the CDR3 is TGTGCCAGCACCCAATTGATAGGCTGGGAGCAGTACTTC. Translated: CASTQLIGWEQYF.

The V gene is TRBV4-2, the J gene TRBJ2-1, with 16 bases aligning to TRBD2. Germline CDR1 is LGHNA and CDR2 is YNFKEQ. The CDR3 extends over 20 amino acids. V gave up 4 bases and J gave up 5 bases; unmatched junction bases: 14. CDR3 DNA sequence: TGTGCCAGCAGCCTCGGGACTAGCGGGAGGGCCTTCCTCAGGGACAATGAGCAGTTCTTC. Translating gives CASSLGTSGRAFLRDNEQFF.

The table lists this clonotype with many counts. The genes are TRBV7-2 and TRBJ1-1; D is unresolved. The CDR3 is 14 residues long. The germline CDR1 and CDR2 sequences are SGHTA and FQGNSA. The V end lost 1 base, the J end lost 7 bases, and 13 bases lay between the germline ends. The CDR3 DNA sequence: TGTGCCAGCAGCTTAGAATCGTCGGGTAATGAAGCTTTCTTT. The encoded protein is CASSLESSGNEAFF.

Here the CDR3 reads CSAAPGFGTEAFF. CDR3 nucleotides: TGCAGTGCTGCCCCAGGGTTTGGCACTGAAGCTTTCTTT. This chain uses TRBV20-1 with TRBJ1-1, with D perhaps matching TRBD1 (5 bases). Germline assignment: CDR1 DFQATT and CDR2 SNEGSKA (reference sequence). V dropped 5 bases and J dropped 4 bases, with 14 bases sitting between them. The CDR3 has 13 amino acids.

CDR3 region: CASSAIPGRGYTEAFF. The CDR3 nucleotides are TGTGCCAGCAGCGCCATACCGGGCCGGGGGTACACTGAAGCTTTCTTT. The chain recombines TRBV9 with TRBJ1-1, with a tentative D call TRBD1 (5 bases). This CDR3 region has 16 residues. Trimming cost V 3 bases and J 3 bases, with 18 bases left between them. In germline, CDR1 is SGDLS, CDR2 YYNGEE.

The gene calls are TRBV20-1 and TRBJ2-4; a weak D match, TRBD1 (6 bases). CDR1 is DFQATT and CDR2 is SNEGSKA in the germline V gene (reference sequence). The germline V and J ends were trimmed by 3 bases and 3 bases, with 12 bases remaining between them. The CDR3 loop spans 14 amino acids. The CDR3 region has the DNA TGCAGTGCTAGTCGGGACATGGGCAAAAACATTCAGTACTTC. Its protein product is CSASRDMGKNIQYF.

This chain uses TRBV11-3 with TRBJ2-1; no clear D gene. V was cut by 4 bases and J by 5 bases, with 3 bases left in between. Per the germline V gene, CDR1 is SGHNT and CDR2 is YENEEA. This CDR3 is 11 amino acids long. The CDR3 region is CASSSDNEQFF. CDR3 DNA sequence: TGTGCCAGCAGCTCAGACAATGAGCAGTTCTTC. Together with reference TRBV11-3 and TRBJ2-1, the CDR3 gives the full variable domain: EAGVVQSPRYKIIEKKQPVAFWCNPISGHNTLYWYLQNLGQGPELLIRYENEEAVDDSQLPKDRFSAERLKGVDSTLKIQPAELGDSAVYLCASSSDNEQFFGPGTRLTVL.

In this sample, this clonotype turned up a few times. V usage is TRBV29-1 and J usage is TRBJ2-7; 8 bases agree with TRBD2. In germline, CDR1 is SQVTM, CDR2 ANQGSEA. V shed 6 bases, J shed 4 bases, and the junction held 5 bases outside the gene matches. The CDR3 extends over 12 amino acids. CDR3 protein: CSVAPGGYEQYF. CDR3 DNA: TGCAGCGTGGCCCCGGGGGGGTACGAGCAGTACTTC.